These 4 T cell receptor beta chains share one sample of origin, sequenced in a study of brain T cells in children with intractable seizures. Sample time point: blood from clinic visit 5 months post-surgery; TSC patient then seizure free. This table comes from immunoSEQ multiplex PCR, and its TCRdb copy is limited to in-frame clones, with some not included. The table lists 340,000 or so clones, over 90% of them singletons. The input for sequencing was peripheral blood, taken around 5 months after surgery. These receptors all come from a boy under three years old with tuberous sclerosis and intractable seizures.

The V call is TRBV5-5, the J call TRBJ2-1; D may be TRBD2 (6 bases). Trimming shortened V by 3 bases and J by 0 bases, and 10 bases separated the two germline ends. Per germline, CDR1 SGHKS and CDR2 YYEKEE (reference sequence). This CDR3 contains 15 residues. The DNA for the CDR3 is TGTGCCAGCAGCTGGGGGGAACCCTCCTACAATGAGCAGTTCTTC. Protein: CASSWGEPSYNEQFF.

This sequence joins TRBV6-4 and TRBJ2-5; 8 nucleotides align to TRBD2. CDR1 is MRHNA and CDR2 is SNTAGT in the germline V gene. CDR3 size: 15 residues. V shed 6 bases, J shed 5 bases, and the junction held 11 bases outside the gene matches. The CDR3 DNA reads TGTGCCAGCAGGGGTTTAGCGGGAACGAGGGAGACCCAGTACTTC. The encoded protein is CASRGLAGTRETQYF.

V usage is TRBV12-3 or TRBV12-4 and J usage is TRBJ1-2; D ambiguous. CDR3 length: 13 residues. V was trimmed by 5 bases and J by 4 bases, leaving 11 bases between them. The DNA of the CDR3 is TGTGCCAGCAGTGAGGACGGAAGCTATGGCTACACCTTC. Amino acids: CASSEDGSYGYTF.

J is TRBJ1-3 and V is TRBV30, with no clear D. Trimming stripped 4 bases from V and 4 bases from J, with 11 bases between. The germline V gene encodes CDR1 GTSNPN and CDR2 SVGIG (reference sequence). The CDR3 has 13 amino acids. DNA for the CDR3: TGTGCCTGGACTTATAATAGGGGAAACACCATATATTTT. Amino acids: CAWTYNRGNTIYF. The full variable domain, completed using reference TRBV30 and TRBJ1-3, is SQTIHQWPATLVQPVGSPLSLECTVEGTSNPNLYWYRQAAGRGLQLLFYSVGIGQISSEVPQNLSASRPQDRQFILSSKKLLLSDSGFYLCAWTYNRGNTIYFGEGSWLTVV.